Listed below are T cell receptor beta chains from one sample, sequenced in a study of T cells in localized non-small cell lung cancer. Clones were sequenced by immunoSEQ multiplex PCR, and TCRdb holds only the in-frame ones, with some missing. The table has fewer than 15,000 clones, roughly 84% seen once. Specimen: peripheral blood, collected before any cancer treatment. These receptors came from a male donor older than 55 with stage III lung adenocarcinoma. The CDR3 runs from the conserved cysteine through the conserved F or W. The order of the fields is V gene, D gene, CDR3 protein. The D gene is left open where the match is weak.

>TRBV10-1|.
CASSLRGNQPQHF
>TRBV27|.
CASRHQGLVSTDTQYF
>TRBV28|.
CASSFMGPTSDYGYTF
>TRBV5-6|.
CASSLAAGRKTQYF
>TRBV6-5|.
CASSYRVRNQPQHF
>TRBV29-1|.
CSGLPHPGSEQFF
>TRBV6-1|.
CASSEWSTNEKLFF
>TRBV19|.
CASSRGPDTEAFF
>TRBV6-1|TRBD2
CASRREGAHEQYF
>TRBV11-2|.
CASSLDLPAETYEQYF
>TRBV10-2|.
CASSGQGSSYNEQFF
>TRBV4-2|TRBD2
CASALTSGSSYNEQFF
>TRBV29-1|TRBD1
CSVRGQGLYEQYF
>TRBV6-5|.
CASSLAAGHSNTIYF
>TRBV6-6|TRBD1
CASSSRDRVQPQHF
>TRBV6-4|TRBD1
CASSDAQGRRNTEAFF
>TRBV18|.
CASSPWGGQETQYF
>TRBV5-1|.
CASSLEVSGNTIYF